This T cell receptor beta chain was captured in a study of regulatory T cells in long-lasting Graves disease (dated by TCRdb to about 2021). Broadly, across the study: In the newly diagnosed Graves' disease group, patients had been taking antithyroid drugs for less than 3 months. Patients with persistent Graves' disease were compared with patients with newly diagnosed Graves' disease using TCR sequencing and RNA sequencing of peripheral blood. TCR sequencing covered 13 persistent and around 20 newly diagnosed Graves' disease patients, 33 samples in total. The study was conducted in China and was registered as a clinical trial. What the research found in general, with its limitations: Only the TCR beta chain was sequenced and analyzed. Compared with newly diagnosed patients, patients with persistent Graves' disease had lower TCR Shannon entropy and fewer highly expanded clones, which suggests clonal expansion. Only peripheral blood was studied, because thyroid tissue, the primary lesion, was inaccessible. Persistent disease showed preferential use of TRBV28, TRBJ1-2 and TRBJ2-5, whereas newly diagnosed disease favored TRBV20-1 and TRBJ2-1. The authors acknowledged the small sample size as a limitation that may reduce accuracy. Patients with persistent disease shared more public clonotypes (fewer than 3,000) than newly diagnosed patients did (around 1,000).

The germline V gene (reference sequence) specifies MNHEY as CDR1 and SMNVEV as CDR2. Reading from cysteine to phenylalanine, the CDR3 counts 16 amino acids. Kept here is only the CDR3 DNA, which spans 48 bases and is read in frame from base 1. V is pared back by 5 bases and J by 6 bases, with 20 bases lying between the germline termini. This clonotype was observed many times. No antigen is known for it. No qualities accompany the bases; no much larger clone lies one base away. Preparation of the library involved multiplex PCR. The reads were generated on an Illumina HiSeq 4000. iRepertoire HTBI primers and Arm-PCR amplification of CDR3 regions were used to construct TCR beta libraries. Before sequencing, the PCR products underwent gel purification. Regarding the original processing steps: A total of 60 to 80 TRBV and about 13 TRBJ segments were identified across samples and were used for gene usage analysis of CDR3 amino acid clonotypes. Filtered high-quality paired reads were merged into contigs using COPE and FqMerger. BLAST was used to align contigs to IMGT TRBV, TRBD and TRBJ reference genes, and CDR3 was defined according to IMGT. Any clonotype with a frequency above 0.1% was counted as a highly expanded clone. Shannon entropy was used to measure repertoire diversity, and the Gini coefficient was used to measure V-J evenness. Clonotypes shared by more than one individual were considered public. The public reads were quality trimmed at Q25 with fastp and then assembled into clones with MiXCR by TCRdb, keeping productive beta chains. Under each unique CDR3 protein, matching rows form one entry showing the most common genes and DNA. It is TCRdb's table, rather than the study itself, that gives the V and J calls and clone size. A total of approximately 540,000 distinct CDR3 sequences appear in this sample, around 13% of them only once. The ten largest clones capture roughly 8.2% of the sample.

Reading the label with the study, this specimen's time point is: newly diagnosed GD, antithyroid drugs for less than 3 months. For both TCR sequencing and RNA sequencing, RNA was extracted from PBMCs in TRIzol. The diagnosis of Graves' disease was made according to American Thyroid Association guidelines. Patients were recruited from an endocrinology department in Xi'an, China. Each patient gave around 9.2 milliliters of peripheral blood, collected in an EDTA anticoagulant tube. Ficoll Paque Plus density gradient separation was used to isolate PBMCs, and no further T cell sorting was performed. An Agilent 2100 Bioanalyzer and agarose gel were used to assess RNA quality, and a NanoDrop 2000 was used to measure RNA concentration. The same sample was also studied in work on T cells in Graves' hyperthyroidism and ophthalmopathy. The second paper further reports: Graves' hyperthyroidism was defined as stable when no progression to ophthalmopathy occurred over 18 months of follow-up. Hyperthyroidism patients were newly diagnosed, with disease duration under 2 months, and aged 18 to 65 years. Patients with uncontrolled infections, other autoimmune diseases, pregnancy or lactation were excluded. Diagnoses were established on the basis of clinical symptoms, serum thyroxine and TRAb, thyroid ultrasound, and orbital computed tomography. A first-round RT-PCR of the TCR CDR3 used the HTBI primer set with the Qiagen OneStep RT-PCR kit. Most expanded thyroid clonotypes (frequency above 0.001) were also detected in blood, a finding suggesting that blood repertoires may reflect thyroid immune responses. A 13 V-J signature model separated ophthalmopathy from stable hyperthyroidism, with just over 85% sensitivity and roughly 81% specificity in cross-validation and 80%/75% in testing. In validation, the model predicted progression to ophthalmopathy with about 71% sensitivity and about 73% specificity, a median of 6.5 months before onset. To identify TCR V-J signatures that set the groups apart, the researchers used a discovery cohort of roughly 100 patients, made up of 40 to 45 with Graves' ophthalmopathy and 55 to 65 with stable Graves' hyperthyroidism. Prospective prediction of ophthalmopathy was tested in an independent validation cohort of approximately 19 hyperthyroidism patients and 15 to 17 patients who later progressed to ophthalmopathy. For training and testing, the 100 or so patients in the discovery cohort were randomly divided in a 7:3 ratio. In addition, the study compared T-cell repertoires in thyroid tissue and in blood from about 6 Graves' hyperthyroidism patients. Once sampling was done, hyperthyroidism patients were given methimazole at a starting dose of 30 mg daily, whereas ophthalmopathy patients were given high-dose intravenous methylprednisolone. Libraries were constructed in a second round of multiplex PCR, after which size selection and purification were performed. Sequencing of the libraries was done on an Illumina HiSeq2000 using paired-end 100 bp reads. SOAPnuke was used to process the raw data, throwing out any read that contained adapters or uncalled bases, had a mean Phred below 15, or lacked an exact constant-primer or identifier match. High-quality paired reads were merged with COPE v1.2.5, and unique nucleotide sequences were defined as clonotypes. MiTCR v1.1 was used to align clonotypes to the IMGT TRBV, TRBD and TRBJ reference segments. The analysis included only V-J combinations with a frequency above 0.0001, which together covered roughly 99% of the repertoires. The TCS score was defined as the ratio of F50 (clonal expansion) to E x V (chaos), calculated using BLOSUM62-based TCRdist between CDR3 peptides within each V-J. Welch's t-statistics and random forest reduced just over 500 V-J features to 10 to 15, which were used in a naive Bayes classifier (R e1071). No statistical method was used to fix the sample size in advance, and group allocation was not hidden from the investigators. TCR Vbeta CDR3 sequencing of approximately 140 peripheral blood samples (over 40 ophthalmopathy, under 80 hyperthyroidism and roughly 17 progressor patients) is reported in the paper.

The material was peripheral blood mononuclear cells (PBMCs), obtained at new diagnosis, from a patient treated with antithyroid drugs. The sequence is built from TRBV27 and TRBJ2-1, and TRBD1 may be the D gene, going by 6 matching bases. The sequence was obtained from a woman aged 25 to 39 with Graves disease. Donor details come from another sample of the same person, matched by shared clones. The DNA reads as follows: TGTGCCAGCAGTCCCCTATGGGCAGGGGTGGCCAATGAGCAGTTCTTC. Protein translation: CASSPLWAGVANEQFF.